This T cell receptor (beta chain) was documented in a study of control samples from healthy donors and cancer patients. This clone was detected only a few times. Measured with immunoSEQ multiplex PCR; TCRdb has only the in-frame clones, and not every one. The sample lists about 120,000 clones, roughly 90% occurring once. CDR3 length: 13 amino acids. The germline V gene encodes CDR1 SGHNT and CDR2 YENEEA. Trimming pared 5 bases from V and 2 bases from J, leaving 9 bases between. This TCR was sampled from a man between 50 and 59 years old in good health. The chain joins TRBV11-3 to TRBJ2-5; D is unresolved. Sequencing input: blood. This chain's CDR3 is CASSRDNQETQYF. The CDR3 region has the DNA TGTGCCAGCAGCCGCGACAATCAAGAGACCCAGTACTTC. The variable domain in full, completed from reference TRBV11-3 and TRBJ2-5, reads EAGVVQSPRYKIIEKKQPVAFWCNPISGHNTLYWYLQNLGQGPELLIRYENEEAVDDSQLPKDRFSAERLKGVDSTLKIQPAELGDSAVYLCASSRDNQETQYFGPGTRLLVL.